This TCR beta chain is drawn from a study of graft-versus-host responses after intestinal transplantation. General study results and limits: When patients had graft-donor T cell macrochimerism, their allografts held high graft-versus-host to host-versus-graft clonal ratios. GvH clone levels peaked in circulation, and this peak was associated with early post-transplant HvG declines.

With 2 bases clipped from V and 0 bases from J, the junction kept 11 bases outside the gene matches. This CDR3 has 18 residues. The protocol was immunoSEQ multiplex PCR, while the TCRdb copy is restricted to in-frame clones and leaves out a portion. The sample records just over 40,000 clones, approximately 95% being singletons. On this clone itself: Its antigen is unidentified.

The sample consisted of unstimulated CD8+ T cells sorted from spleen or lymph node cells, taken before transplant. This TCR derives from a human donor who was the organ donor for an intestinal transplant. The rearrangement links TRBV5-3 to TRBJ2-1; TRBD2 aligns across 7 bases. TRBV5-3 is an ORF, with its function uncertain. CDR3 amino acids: CARSLAASGVSSYNEQFF. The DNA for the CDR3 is TGTGCCAGAAGCTTAGCGGCTAGCGGCGTCAGCTCCTACAATGAGCAGTTCTTC.